This T cell receptor beta chain was retrieved from a study of CD8+CD57+ T cells in acquired aplastic anemia. Turning to the study itself: The study obtained an average of roughly 3 ug of DNA from sorted CD4+ and CD8+ cells.

Sequenced patients had shown CD8+CD57+ cell expansion by flow cytometry. CDR1 is SGHTA, CDR2 FQGNSA, per germline. V lost 4 bases to trimming and J lost 1 base, with 7 bases between them. CDR3 size: 13 residues. Researchers used genomic DNA as the template to profile TCR beta VDJ and CDR3. TCRdb called the reads again in MiXCR, with one record for every CDR3 protein. This table holds about 43,000 distinct CDR3 sequences, approximately 63% found once. The rearrangement joins TRBV7-2 to TRBJ2-5; no reliable D call. The sample was sorted CD4+, CD8+, or CD8+CD57+ T cells (not recorded which) from PBMCs. The source is a human donor with aplastic anemia. Here the CDR3 reads CASSSIVQETQYF. The CDR3 DNA sequence: TGTGCCAGCAGCTCGATTGTCCAAGAGACCCAGTACTTC.